This TCR beta chain came from a study of blood T cell repertoires in COVID-19. Overall study: The United States, Italy and Spain were the sources of the acute and convalescent COVID-19 samples.

As handled by the study authors: Estimates of nucleated cell counts were drawn from the amplification of reference gene primers. Generated by immunoSEQ multiplex PCR, the TCRdb table keeps only in-frame clones and is missing some. Clone size and V and J calls were adopted from that table, with D and trimming inferred from the DNA. Seen here are tens of thousands of clones, around 88% observed once, and the top ten hold less than 5%. The CDR3 has 10 amino acids. The material sequenced was peripheral blood. This clonotype originated in a man in his sixties with acute or convalescent COVID-19. The chain is built from TRBV21-1 and TRBJ1-1. TRBV21-1 is given as a pseudogene. The chain's CDR3 is CASSPCGAFF. DNA for the CDR3: TGTGCCAGCAGCCCCTGCGGAGCTTTCTTT.